These 32 T cell receptor beta chains were all obtained from the same sample, sequenced in a study of cytomegalovirus exposure and HLA in healthy donors. Researchers ran the PCR with 60 Vbeta and 13 Jbeta primers. Clones were sequenced by immunoSEQ multiplex PCR, and TCRdb holds only the in-frame ones, with some missing. The repertoire includes roughly 100,000 clones, over 70% of them detected once, and 6.5% to 9.5% sits in the top ten. Sequenced material: PBMCs. These receptors all come from a woman in her 40s in good health and CMV-seropositive.

Note on this clone: Other DNA sequences in the same sample also yield this CDR3. The chain carries TRBV5-1 and TRBJ1-5; 8 bases map to TRBD1. The length of the CDR3 is 14 residues. CDR1 is SGHRS, CDR2 YFSETQ, per germline. J lost 5 bases, V lost 0 bases, and 1 base had no gene match. The CDR3 here is CASSLAGGHQPQHF. The CDR3 nucleotides are TGCGCCAGCAGCTTGGCAGGGGGCCATCAGCCCCAGCATTTT.

The V gene is TRBV7-9, the J gene TRBJ2-4, with D possibly being TRBD1 (5 bases). The CDR3 covers 13 residues. Deletions cut 3 bases from V and 11 bases from J, with 14 bases between. The germline gives CDR1 SEHNR, CDR2 FQNEAQ (reference sequence). The CDR3 bases are TGTGCCAGCAGCTTGAAGCACCTGGGGCTTCAGTACTTC. Protein sequence: CASSLKHLGLQYF.

CDR3 sequence reads: CASSHPTLLEPTDTQYF. DNA for the CDR3: TGTGCCAGCAGCCACCCCACTTTACTAGAACCCACAGATACGCAGTATTTT. The V call is TRBV2, the J call TRBJ2-3; weak D call: TRBD2 (5 bases). Per the germline V gene, CDR1 is SNHLY and CDR2 is FYNNEI. This CDR3 region has 17 residues. V dropped 6 bases and J dropped 2 bases, with 21 bases sitting between them.

This chain connects TRBV11-1 to TRBJ1-1; TRBD1 is a possible D gene (6 bases). Germline V gives CDR1 SGHAT, CDR2 FQDESV (reference sequence). The CDR3 is made up of 14 amino acids. V was trimmed by 1 base and J by 1 base, leaving 7 bases between them. DNA of the CDR3: TGTGCCAGCAGCTTAGTAGGGGGGAACACTGAAGCTTTCTTT. It encodes CASSLVGGNTEAFF.

V gene TRBV19 combines with J gene TRBJ2-7; 7 bases align to TRBD1. The CDR3 loop spans 14 amino acids. CDR1 LNHDA and CDR2 SQIVND come from the germline V gene (reference sequence). Trimming removed 4 bases from V and 0 bases from J; junction bases left unmatched: 3. CDR3 coding DNA: TGTGCCAGTAGTACCGGGACAGTCTCCTACGAGCAGTACTTC. Encoded protein: CASSTGTVSYEQYF. The whole variable domain, remainder taken from reference TRBV19 and TRBJ2-7, is DGGITQSPKYLFRKEGQNVTLSCEQNLNHDAMYWYRQDPGQGLRLIYYSQIVNDFQKGDIAEGYSVSREKKESFPLTVTSAQKNPTAFYLCASSTGTVSYEQYFGPGTRLTVT.

Points on this clone: No DNA is shown, since the ends of the CDR3 on it are uncertain; the CDR3 is the one TCRdb lists. V is TRBV21-1 and J is TRBJ1-3. TRBV21-1 corresponds to a pseudogene. Including both end residues, the CDR3 is 23 amino acids long. The CDR3 sequence is CASSNAGQGREYGCSEEGNTIYF.

This chain connects TRBV28 to TRBJ2-3, with TRBD2 matching over 9 bases. The trim removed 8 bases at V and 1 base at J, leaving 4 bases unmatched. The CDR3 consists of 14 residues. Germline assignment: CDR1 MDHEN and CDR2 SYDVKM. Here the CDR3 DNA reads TGTGCCAGCTTAATAGCGGGGGGCACAGATACGCAGTATTTT. It translates to CASLIAGGTDTQYF.

This chain connects TRBV6-5 to TRBJ2-3, with D possibly being TRBD2 (5 bases). This CDR3 comprises 15 residues. With 5 bases removed from V and 1 base from J, the gap between germline ends came to 13 bases. Germline assignment: CDR1 MNHEY and CDR2 SVGAGI. This CDR3 reads CASSRARGGTDTQYF. The CDR3 DNA reads as TGTGCCAGCAGTCGCGCTCGGGGTGGCACAGATACGCAGTATTTT.

This chain uses TRBV28 with TRBJ1-1; D perhaps matches TRBD1 (6 bases). Trimming took off 2 bases at V and 3 bases at J, with 13 bases between the two ends. Germline CDR1 MDHEN, CDR2 SYDVKM. The CDR3 loop spans 15 amino acids. CDR3 bases: TGTGCCAGCAGTTTACTGGGACACACATACACTGAAGCTTTCTTT. Its protein is CASSLLGHTYTEAFF.

In this sample, this clone turned up a few times. The V and J genes are TRBV13 and TRBJ2-7; TRBD1 is a possible D gene (6 bases). Germline CDR1 and CDR2: PRHDT and FYEKMQ (reference sequence). This CDR3 has 14 amino acids. The V end was cut by 5 bases, the J end by 5 bases, with 16 bases between. CDR3 loop: CASSPGQGLNEQYF. The CDR3, as DNA: TGTGCCAGCAGCCCGGGGCAGGGGCTTAACGAGCAGTACTTC.

Of note for this clone: Different DNA sequences within this sample yield the same CDR3. The chain carries TRBV7-2 and TRBJ2-7; tentative D call: TRBD2 (6 bases). This CDR3 region has 14 residues. V shed 2 bases and J shed 4 bases, with 12 bases lying between them. Germline-derived CDR1 and CDR2 are SGHTA and FQGNSA. The CDR3 is CASSLSGGGYEQYF. CDR3 nucleotides: TGTGCCAGCAGCTTATCCGGGGGTGGGTACGAGCAGTACTTC.

The V gene is TRBV18, the J gene TRBJ1-4; TRBD1 matches 7 bases. J lost 7 bases, V lost 3 bases, and 5 bases had no gene match. The CDR3 spans 14 residues. Germline assignment: CDR1 KGHSH and CDR2 LQKENI. The CDR3 sequence: CASSPTGDVEKLFF. DNA for the CDR3: TGTGCCAGCTCACCTACAGGGGACGTTGAAAAACTGTTTTTT.

The V call is TRBV5-4, the J call TRBJ1-1, with TRBD1 as a possible D gene (6 bases). Trimming took off 2 bases at V and 5 bases at J, with 19 bases between the two ends. CDR1 and CDR2 (germline): SGHNT, YYREEE (reference sequence). The length of the CDR3 is 16 residues. The CDR3 nucleotides are TGTGCCAGCAGCTTAGGGGGGGCACAAGTTGGGACTGAAGCTTTCTTT. Its translation: CASSLGGAQVGTEAFF. Filled out from reference TRBV5-4 and TRBJ1-1, the complete variable domain reads ETGVTQSPTHLIKTRGQQVTLRCSSQSGHNTVSWYQQALGQGPQFIFQYYREEENGRGNFPPRFSGLQFPNYSSELNVNALELDDSALYLCASSLGGAQVGTEAFFGQGTRLTVV.

The chain recombines TRBV7-2 with TRBJ1-2, with 8 bases aligning to TRBD1. The CDR3 runs to 15 residues. From germline, CDR1 is SGHTA and CDR2 FQGNSA. J was trimmed by 1 base and V by 5 bases; bases with no gene match: 6. This chain's CDR3 is CASSRTGPFNYGYTF. The DNA for the CDR3 is TGTGCCAGCAGCCGGACAGGGCCGTTTAACTATGGCTACACCTTC.

The gene calls are TRBV4-1 and TRBJ1-2; TRBD1 matches at 10 bases. The CDR3 sequence is 18 residues long. V was pared by 0 bases and J by 0 bases, with 7 bases of the junction left unmatched. In germline, CDR1 is MGHRA, CDR2 YSYEKL. The CDR3 loop reads CASSQDVGTGVANYGYTF. The CDR3 coding sequence is TGCGCCAGCAGCCAAGATGTCGGGACAGGGGTGGCTAACTATGGCTACACCTTC.

The chain is built from TRBV4-2 and TRBJ2-1, with a possible D match to TRBD2 (6 bases). V was trimmed by 4 bases and J by 3 bases, leaving 16 bases between them. Germline-derived CDR1 and CDR2 are LGHNA and YNFKEQ. This CDR3 region has 16 residues. CDR3: CASSPPPGLHYNEQFF. In DNA, the CDR3 is TGTGCCAGCAGCCCTCCCCCGGGACTCCACTACAATGAGCAGTTCTTC.

The V call is TRBV5-1, the J call TRBJ1-1, with D maybe TRBD1 (6 bases). V gave up 0 bases and J gave up 8 bases, with 8 bases separating them. Germline V gene data show CDR1 as SGHRS and CDR2 as YFSETQ. This CDR3 has 12 residues. The CDR3 DNA reads TGCGCCAGCAGCTTGGAGGGGGTAGAAGCTTTCTTT. This encodes CASSLEGVEAFF.

The gene calls are TRBV2 and TRBJ1-1; 7 nucleotides line up with TRBD1. The CDR3 is 14 amino acids. Germline loops: CDR1 SNHLY, CDR2 FYNNEI. V was clipped by 6 bases and J by 0 bases; unmatched bases: 4. The CDR3 protein is CASRGQSLNTEAFF. For the CDR3, the DNA is TGTGCCAGCAGGGGACAGTCCCTGAACACTGAAGCTTTCTTT. Full variable domain (remainder filled in from reference TRBV2 and TRBJ1-1): EPEVTQTPSHQVTQMGQEVILRCVPISNHLYFYWYRQILGQKVEFLVSFYNNEISEKSEIFDDQFSVERPDGSNFTLKIRSTKLEDSAMYFCASRGQSLNTEAFFGQGTRLTVV.

V gene TRBV5-4 combines with J gene TRBJ2-3; perhaps TRBD2 as D (7 bases). Germline CDR1 reads SGHNT; CDR2 reads YYREEE (reference sequence). V was pared by 5 bases and J by 10 bases, with 20 bases between. The CDR3 is 14 amino acids. In DNA, the CDR3 is TGTGCCAGCAGTCCCCGGGGAGGGGGAATAGCGCAGTATTTT. This translates into CASSPRGGGIAQYF.

The rearrangement uses TRBV5-6 and TRBJ2-3; 8 bases map to TRBD1. J lost 10 bases, V lost 1 base, and 14 bases had no gene match. Looked up from germline, CDR1 is SGHDT and CDR2 is YYEEEE. The CDR3 extends over 16 amino acids. In DNA, the CDR3 is TGTGCCAGCAGCTTGAGAGGACAGGGAATACGAGTCGCGCAGTATTTT. Its protein is CASSLRGQGIRVAQYF.

This clone was recorded once. The V call is TRBV4-1, the J call TRBJ2-7; the D is unclear. V was pared by 2 bases and J by 2 bases, with 13 bases between. CDR3 length: 15 residues. The V gene's germline CDR1 is MGHRA and CDR2 YSYEKL. CDR3 sequence: CASSQSSGTTYEQYF. The CDR3 DNA follows: TGCGCCAGCAGCCAAAGTTCAGGCACAACCTACGAGCAGTACTTC.

The chain is built from TRBV2 and TRBJ1-4; D unclear. The CDR3 consists of 12 residues. Germline CDR1 SNHLY, CDR2 FYNNEI. V shed 4 bases and J shed 7 bases, with 7 bases lying between them. The CDR3 reads CASSAAGEKLFF. The CDR3 bases are TGTGCCAGCAGTGCGGCGGGTGAAAAACTGTTTTTT.

The J gene is TRBJ2-3, the V gene TRBV5-1; D uncertain. Germline values: CDR1 SGHRS, CDR2 YFSETQ. V was cut by 1 base and J by 3 bases, with 12 bases left in between. The length of the CDR3 is 15 residues. Written as DNA, the CDR3 is TGCGCCAGCAGCTTGATACGGGTAGAGACAGATACGCAGTATTTT. Its protein is CASSLIRVETDTQYF.

The CDR3: CASTITSRHQEGYGYTF. In nucleotides, the CDR3 is TGTGCCAGCACCATAACATCGAGACACCAAGAGGGCTATGGCTACACCTTC. The chain combines TRBV7-9 with TRBJ1-2, with no clear D. CDR3 length equals 17 residues. Trimming cost V 7 bases and J 4 bases, with 25 bases left between them. Germline CDR1 and CDR2: SEHNR and FQNEAQ (reference sequence).

V usage is TRBV7-9 and J usage is TRBJ1-1; 8 nucleotides agree with TRBD1. This CDR3 comprises 12 residues. Germline V gene lookup returns CDR1 SEHNR and CDR2 FQNEAQ (reference sequence). V shed 4 bases and J 6 bases; nucleotides not matched to a gene: 1. In DNA, the CDR3 is TGTGCCAGCAGCTCCAGGGGGCCTGAAGCTTTCTTT. Amino acid sequence: CASSSRGPEAFF.

The V and J genes are TRBV11-2 and TRBJ2-5, with D possibly TRBD2 on 5 matching bases. The V gene lost 4 bases and the J gene lost 4 bases, with 19 bases spanning the gap. The CDR3 has 16 amino acids. Germline CDR1 is SGHAT and CDR2 is FQNNGV. The CDR3: CASSSHRDEGRETQYF. As DNA, the CDR3 is TGTGCCAGCAGCTCACACCGGGATGAAGGAAGAGAGACCCAGTACTTC.

J is TRBJ1-3 and V is TRBV10-3; a possible D gene is TRBD1 (5 bases). Trimming removed 0 bases from V and 0 bases from J, with 18 bases in between. This CDR3 spans 19 amino acids. Per the germline V gene, CDR1 is ENHRY and CDR2 is SYGVKD. As DNA, the CDR3 is TGTGCCATCAGTGAGTCGATAGTGCGCAGGGAATTCTCTGGAAACACCATATATTTT. Protein sequence: CAISESIVRREFSGNTIYF.

V usage is TRBV6-4 and J usage is TRBJ2-3; 7 bases match TRBD2. This CDR3 comprises 15 residues. The V gene's germline CDR1 is MRHNA and CDR2 SNTAGT. The trim removed 0 bases at V and 1 base at J, leaving 1 base unmatched. CDR3 sequence: CASSDSGGGTDTQYF. Written as DNA, the CDR3 is TGTGCCAGCAGTGACTCTGGGGGGGGCACAGATACGCAGTATTTT.

This clone was counted only a few times. The chain is built from TRBV29-1 and TRBJ1-2; possibly TRBD1 for D (5 bases). The CDR3 loop spans 17 amino acids. The V gene's germline CDR1 is SQVTM and CDR2 ANQGSEA. V was cut by 6 bases and J by 8 bases, with 31 bases left in between. CDR3 amino acids: CSVGGRSGDIYREGYTF. The CDR3 bases are TGCAGCGTGGGGGGGAGAAGTGGGGATATCTACCGAGAGGGCTACACCTTC.

The J gene is TRBJ1-2, the V gene TRBV14; D remains unclear. The V gene lost 1 base and the J gene lost 5 bases, with 8 bases spanning the gap. The germline gives CDR1 SGHDN, CDR2 FVKESK. The CDR3 is made up of 13 amino acids. CDR3 amino acids: CASSQGRGYGYTF. The CDR3 coding sequence is TGTGCCAGCAGCCAAGGACGGGGTTATGGCTACACCTTC. The full variable domain, in which reference TRBV14 and TRBJ1-2 provide the parts outside the CDR3, is EAGVTQFPSHSVIEKGQTVTLRCDPISGHDNLYWYRRVMGKEIKFLLHFVKESKQDESGMPNNRFLAERTGGTYSTLKVQPAELEDSGVYFCASSQGRGYGYTFGSGTRLTVV.

The genes are TRBV19 and TRBJ1-5, with 7 bases fitting TRBD1. The germline gives CDR1 LNHDA, CDR2 SQIVND (reference sequence). The length of the CDR3 is 14 residues. V trimming: 4 bases; J trimming: 6 bases; junction bases outside the gene matches: 6. The CDR3 DNA follows: TGTGCCAGTAGTACGATTACAGGGGCTCAGCCCCAGCATTTT. Residues: CASSTITGAQPQHF.

The chain joins TRBV7-9 to TRBJ1-1; 7 nucleotides match TRBD1. This CDR3 has 13 amino acids. Germline CDR1 SEHNR, CDR2 FQNEAQ (reference sequence). After removal of 5 bases from V and 4 bases from J, the junction contained 4 bases not matched to a gene. CDR3 nucleotide sequence: TGTGCCAGCAGCAAACAGGGGTCCACTGAAGCTTTCTTT. It encodes CASSKQGSTEAFF. Full variable domain (missing parts from reference TRBV7-9 and TRBJ1-1): DTGVSQNPRHKITKRGQNVTFRCDPISEHNRLYWYRQTLGQGPEFLTYFQNEAQLEKSRLLSDRFSAERPKGSFSTLEIQRTEQGDSAMYLCASSKQGSTEAFFGQGTRLTVV.